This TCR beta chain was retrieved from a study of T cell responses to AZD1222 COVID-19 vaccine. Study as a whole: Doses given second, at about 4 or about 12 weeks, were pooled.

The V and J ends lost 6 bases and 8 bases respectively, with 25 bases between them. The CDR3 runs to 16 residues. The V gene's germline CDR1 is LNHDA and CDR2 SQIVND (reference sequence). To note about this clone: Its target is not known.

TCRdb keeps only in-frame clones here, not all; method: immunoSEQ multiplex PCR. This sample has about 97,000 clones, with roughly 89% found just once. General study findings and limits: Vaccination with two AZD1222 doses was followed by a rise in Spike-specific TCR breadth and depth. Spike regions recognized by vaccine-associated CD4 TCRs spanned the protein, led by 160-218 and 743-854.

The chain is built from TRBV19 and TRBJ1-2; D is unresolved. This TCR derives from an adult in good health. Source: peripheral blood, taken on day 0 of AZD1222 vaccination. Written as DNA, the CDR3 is TGTGCCAGTAGAAGTGGATTACCGTTTGTTAGCGGCGGCTACACCTTC. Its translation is CASRSGLPFVSGGYTF.